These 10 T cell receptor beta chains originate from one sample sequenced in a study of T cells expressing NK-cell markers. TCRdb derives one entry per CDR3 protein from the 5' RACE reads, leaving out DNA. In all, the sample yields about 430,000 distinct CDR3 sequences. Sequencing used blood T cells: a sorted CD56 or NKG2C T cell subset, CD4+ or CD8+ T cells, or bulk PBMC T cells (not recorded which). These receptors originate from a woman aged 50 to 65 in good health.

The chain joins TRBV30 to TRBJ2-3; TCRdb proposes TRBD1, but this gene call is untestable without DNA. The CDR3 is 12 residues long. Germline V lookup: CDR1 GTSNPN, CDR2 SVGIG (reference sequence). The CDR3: CAWALRGDTQYF. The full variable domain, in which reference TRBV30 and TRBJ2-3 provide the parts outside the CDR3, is SQTIHQWPATLVQPVGSPLSLECTVEGTSNPNLYWYRQAAGRGLQLLFYSVGIGQISSEVPQNLSASRPQDRQFILSSKKLLLSDSGFYLCAWALRGDTQYFGPGTRLTVL.

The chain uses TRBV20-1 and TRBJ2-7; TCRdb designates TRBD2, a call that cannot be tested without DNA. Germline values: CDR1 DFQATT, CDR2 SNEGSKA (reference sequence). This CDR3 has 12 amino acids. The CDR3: CSASSGTYEQYF.

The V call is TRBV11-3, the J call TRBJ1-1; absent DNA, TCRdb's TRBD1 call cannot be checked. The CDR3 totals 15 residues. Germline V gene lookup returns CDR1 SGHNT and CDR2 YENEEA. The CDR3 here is CASSLGRGSRTEAFF.

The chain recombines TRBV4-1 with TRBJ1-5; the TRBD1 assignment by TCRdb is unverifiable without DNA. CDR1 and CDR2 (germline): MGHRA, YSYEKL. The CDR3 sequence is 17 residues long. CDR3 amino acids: CASSQIQGANGNQPQHF.

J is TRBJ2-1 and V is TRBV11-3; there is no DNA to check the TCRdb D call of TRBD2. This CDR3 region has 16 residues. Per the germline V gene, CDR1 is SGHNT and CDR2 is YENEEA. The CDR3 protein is CASSPRTPFSGNEQFF.

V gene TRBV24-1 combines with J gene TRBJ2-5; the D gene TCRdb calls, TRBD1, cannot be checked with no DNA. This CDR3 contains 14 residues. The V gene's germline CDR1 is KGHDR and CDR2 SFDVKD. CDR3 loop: CATSDPPPLETQYF.

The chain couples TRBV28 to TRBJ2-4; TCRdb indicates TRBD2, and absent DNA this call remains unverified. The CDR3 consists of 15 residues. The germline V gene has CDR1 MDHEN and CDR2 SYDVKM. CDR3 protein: CASSWDSRAKNIQYF.

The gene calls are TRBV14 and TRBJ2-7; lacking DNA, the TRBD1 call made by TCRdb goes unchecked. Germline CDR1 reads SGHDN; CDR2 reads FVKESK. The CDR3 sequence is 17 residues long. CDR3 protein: CASSPRAPGQTSYEQYF.

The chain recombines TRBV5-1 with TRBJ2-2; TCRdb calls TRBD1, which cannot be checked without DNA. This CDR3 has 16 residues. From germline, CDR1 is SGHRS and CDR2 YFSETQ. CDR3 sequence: CASSSNRLRGTGELFF.

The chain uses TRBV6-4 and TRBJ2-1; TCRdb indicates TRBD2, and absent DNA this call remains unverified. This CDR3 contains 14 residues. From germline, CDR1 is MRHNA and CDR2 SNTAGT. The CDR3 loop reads CASAGTSQTNEQFF.